Shown below are 24 T cell receptor beta chains from a single sample sequenced in a study of blood T cell repertoires in COVID-19. The repertoire was sequenced with immunoSEQ multiplex PCR; TCRdb's copy has only in-frame clones and lacks some. The data show roughly 200,000 clones, 85% to 90% seen once. The sample consisted of peripheral blood. All receptors derive from a woman in her forties or fifties with COVID-19, enrolled during active disease.

V is TRBV11-2 and J is TRBJ1-3, with D hard to call. V gave up 1 base and J gave up 0 bases, with 4 bases separating them. The germline V gene has CDR1 SGHAT and CDR2 FQNNGV. This CDR3 region has 14 residues. The CDR3 here is CASSLVSSGNTIYF. CDR3 DNA: TGTGCCAGCAGCTTAGTGAGCTCTGGAAACACCATATATTTT.

V is TRBV19 and J is TRBJ2-1, with TRBD2 identical over 10 bases. The CDR3 has 15 residues. CDR1 is LNHDA and CDR2 is SQIVND in the germline V gene (reference sequence). V shed 3 bases, J shed 4 bases, and the junction held 3 bases outside the gene matches. The CDR3 coding sequence is TGTGCCAGTAGTATCACTAGCGGGGAGTACAATGAGCAGTTCTTC. This encodes CASSITSGEYNEQFF.

The rearrangement links TRBV11-3 to TRBJ2-7; tentatively, D is TRBD1 (6 bases). Germline V lookup: CDR1 SGHNT, CDR2 YENEEA. CDR3 length: 14 residues. Trimming stripped 5 bases from V and 5 bases from J, with 16 bases between. Here the CDR3 reads CASSGGGLQNEQYF. CDR3 nucleotide sequence: TGTGCCAGCAGCGGGGGCGGCCTGCAGAACGAGCAGTACTTC. Supplemented by reference TRBV11-3 and TRBJ2-7, the full variable domain reads EAGVVQSPRYKIIEKKQPVAFWCNPISGHNTLYWYLQNLGQGPELLIRYENEEAVDDSQLPKDRFSAERLKGVDSTLKIQPAELGDSAVYLCASSGGGLQNEQYFGPGTRLTVT.

This clone was picked up one time. The chain carries TRBV12-3 or TRBV12-4 and TRBJ1-1; tentatively, D is TRBD1 (6 bases). V shed 1 base and J shed 6 bases, with 9 bases lying between them. This CDR3 has 13 amino acids. The CDR3 region is CASSLVTGSEAFF. The CDR3 DNA sequence: TGTGCCAGCAGTTTAGTTACAGGGTCTGAAGCTTTCTTT.

CDR3 in amino acids: CASSRAGGDEKLFF. In DNA form, the CDR3 reads TGCGCCAGCAGCCGGGCCGGCGGGGATGAAAAACTGTTTTTT. This chain joins TRBV5-1 and TRBJ1-4; D is undetermined. Trimming took off 4 bases at V and 6 bases at J, with 13 bases between the two ends. Per the germline V gene, CDR1 is SGHRS and CDR2 is YFSETQ. The CDR3 loop spans 14 amino acids. Full variable domain (remainder filled in from reference TRBV5-1 and TRBJ1-4): KAGVTQTPRYLIKTRGQQVTLSCSPISGHRSVSWYQQTPGQGLQFLFEYFSETQRNKGNFPGRFSGRQFSNSRSEMNVSTLELGDSALYLCASSRAGGDEKLFFGSGTQLSVL.

The genes are TRBV12-2 and TRBJ2-3; the table gives TRBD2 as D, unverified against the DNA. TRBV12-2 is classified as a pseudogene. This CDR3 comprises 16 residues. CDR3 sequence reads: CASRSPSGDCTDTQYF. Here the CDR3 DNA reads TGTGCAAGTCGCTCACCTAGCGGGGACTGCACAGATACGCAGTATTTT.

The chain has TRBV5-6 and TRBJ1-2; TRBD1 matches 9 bases. Trimming cost V 0 bases and J 8 bases; bases outside gene matches: 17. This CDR3 is built from 18 residues. The germline V gene encodes CDR1 SGHDT and CDR2 YYEEEE. CDR3 DNA: TGTGCCAGCAGCTTGGCCGCGGGACAGGGTTTGTACACGAGGGGCTACACCTTC. Translation gives CASSLAAGQGLYTRGYTF.

This clone was found many times. Written as DNA, the CDR3 is TGTGCCAGCAAGGTGACTTTGGGGGCCTACACTGAAGCTTTCTTT. The encoded protein is CASKVTLGAYTEAFF. The rearrangement uses TRBV27 and TRBJ1-1, with D perhaps TRBD1 (6 bases). This CDR3 comprises 15 residues. Germline V gives CDR1 MNHEY, CDR2 SMNVEV (reference sequence). Trimming took off 7 bases at V and 3 bases at J, with 18 bases between the two ends.

J is TRBJ2-1 and V is TRBV28; maybe TRBD1 (7 bases). Germline assignment: CDR1 MDHEN and CDR2 SYDVKM. The CDR3 has 14 amino acids. The V end was cut by 3 bases, the J end by 5 bases, with 11 bases between. CDR3 bases: TGTGCCAGCAGTTTGTGGAGGGGGCACAATGAGCAGTTCTTC. This encodes CASSLWRGHNEQFF.

The V call is TRBV30, the J call TRBJ2-7; 9 bases are a match to TRBD1. V was pared by 5 bases and J by 4 bases, with 6 bases of the junction left unmatched. Germline CDR1 and CDR2: GTSNPN and SVGIG (reference sequence). This CDR3 has 13 residues. CDR3 DNA sequence: TGTGCCTGGGCGGGACAGGGTACATACGAGCAGTACGTC. This sequence encodes CAWAGQGTYEQYV.

This clone has a single count. Other DNA sequences in this specimen translate into the identical CDR3. The CDR3 spells CASSERGQLRGYTF. CDR3 DNA: TGTGCCAGCAGTGAAAGGGGACAGCTCCGTGGCTACACCTTC. The chain employs TRBV6-1 and TRBJ1-2; 7 positions match TRBD1. CDR1 is MNHNS and CDR2 is SASEGT in the germline V gene. The ends lost 2 bases at V and 7 bases at J; junction bases unmatched: 7. The CDR3 runs 14 residues.

This chain uses TRBV11-2 with TRBJ2-7; D is unclear. CDR3 length: 14 residues. The germline V and J ends were trimmed by 8 bases and 1 base, with 15 bases remaining between them. Germline-derived CDR1 and CDR2 are SGHAT and FQNNGV. The CDR3 DNA reads TGTGCCAGCGCCTACATGCGGATTTCCTACGAGCAGTACTTC. This sequence encodes CASAYMRISYEQYF.

The chain combines TRBV4-1 with TRBJ2-7; 14 bases align to TRBD2. Trimming cost V 1 base and J 3 bases; bases outside gene matches: 5. The CDR3 contains 17 residues. Germline CDR1 and CDR2: MGHRA and YSYEKL. CDR3 amino acids: CASSQAGTSGGSYEQYF. The DNA for the CDR3 is TGCGCCAGCAGCCAAGCCGGGACTAGCGGGGGAAGCTACGAGCAGTACTTC.

The V gene is TRBV2, the J gene TRBJ1-2; 7 nucleotides match TRBD1. J gave up 4 bases and V 6 bases, and 5 bases lay outside the gene matches. CDR3 length: 13 amino acids. CDR1 and CDR2 (germline): SNHLY, FYNNEI. CDR3 amino acids: CASSLGTVYGYTF. CDR3 bases: TGTGCCAGCAGCCTCGGGACAGTCTATGGCTACACCTTC.

The V and J genes are TRBV28 and TRBJ2-1; tentatively, D is TRBD2 (5 bases). The CDR3 covers 15 residues. The germline gives CDR1 MDHEN, CDR2 SYDVKM. The V end lost 6 bases, the J end lost 7 bases, and 19 bases lay between the germline ends. The CDR3, as DNA: TGTGCCAGCAGCCTCCCCGGACTGGGCGGGAATGAGCAGTTCTTC. This translates into CASSLPGLGGNEQFF. Combining the CDR3 with reference TRBV28 and TRBJ2-1 gives the whole variable domain DVKVTQSSRYLVKRTGEKVFLECVQDMDHENMFWYRQDPGLGLRLIYFSYDVKMKEKGDIPEGYSVSREKKERFSLILESASTNQTSMYLCASSLPGLGGNEQFFGPGTRLTVL.

The chain recombines TRBV29-1 with TRBJ1-2, with 8 positions matching TRBD1. V was pared by 7 bases and J by 0 bases, with 4 bases of the junction left unmatched. The CDR3 runs to 13 residues. The V gene's germline CDR1 is SQVTM and CDR2 ANQGSEA. The CDR3 here is CSAGQGPNYGYTF. Here the CDR3 DNA reads TGCAGCGCCGGACAGGGACCTAACTATGGCTACACCTTC.

This chain connects TRBV19 to TRBJ1-6, with D possibly being TRBD1 (5 bases). V shed 5 bases and J shed 9 bases, with 23 bases lying between them. This CDR3 has 17 amino acids. Per germline, CDR1 LNHDA and CDR2 SQIVND (reference sequence). The CDR3 protein is CASSAQNPGTVGSPLHF. CDR3 DNA: TGTGCCAGTAGTGCCCAAAACCCCGGGACTGTCGGTTCACCCCTCCACTTT.

This rearrangement joins TRBV29-1 to TRBJ2-3, with TRBD2 matching over 11 bases. The CDR3 contains 14 residues. From germline, CDR1 is SQVTM and CDR2 ANQGSEA. The trim removed 1 base at V and 4 bases at J, leaving 1 base unmatched. The CDR3 coding sequence is TGCAGCGTTGAAGGGACTAGCGGGTCAGATACGCAGTATTTT. It translates to CSVEGTSGSDTQYF.

V usage is TRBV6-6 and J usage is TRBJ2-7, with TRBD1 matching over 8 bases. The length of the CDR3 is 16 residues. J lost 3 bases, V lost 7 bases, and 14 bases had no gene match. Germline values: CDR1 MNHNY, CDR2 SVGAGI (reference sequence). CDR3 region: CASNEMTGTGVYEQYF. The CDR3 DNA reads TGTGCCAGCAATGAGATGACCGGGACAGGAGTCTACGAGCAGTACTTC.

V usage is TRBV15 and J usage is TRBJ1-1; 12 nucleotides align to TRBD1. Trimming at V came to 2 bases and at J to 5 bases, leaving 6 bases not matched to a gene. The germline CDR1 and CDR2 sequences are LNHNV and YYDKDF (reference sequence). The CDR3 is 16 residues long. CDR3 coding DNA: TGTGCCACCAGCAGACGGGGGACAGGGGGCACGACTGAAGCTTTCTTT. Encoded protein: CATSRRGTGGTTEAFF.

V and J are TRBV5-8 and TRBJ1-4; 8 nucleotides align to TRBD1. CDR3 length: 17 residues. J gave up 0 bases and V 4 bases, and 8 bases lay outside the gene matches. Germline CDR1 SGHTS, CDR2 YDEGEE. The DNA for the CDR3 is TGTGCCAGCAGCCCTGGACAGGGACCTGCAACTAATGAAAAACTGTTTTTT. Translated, it gives CASSPGQGPATNEKLFF.

This chain joins TRBV6-5 and TRBJ2-3; D possibly corresponds to TRBD2 (5 bases). There are 13 residues in the CDR3. Trimming pared 5 bases from V and 6 bases from J, leaving 12 bases between. Germline lookup yields CDR1 MNHEY and CDR2 SVGAGI. This CDR3 reads CASSLGSRDTQYF. In nucleotides, the CDR3 is TGTGCCAGCAGTCTTGGGAGTCGGGATACGCAGTATTTT.

V and J are TRBV6-6 and TRBJ1-1; 7 nucleotides align to TRBD1. This CDR3 comprises 16 residues. Germline lookup yields CDR1 MNHNY and CDR2 SVGAGI (reference sequence). J lost 1 base, V lost 5 bases, and 10 bases had no gene match. The CDR3 loop reads CASSRYSGTENTEAFF. CDR3 coding DNA: TGTGCCAGCAGTCGATACTCCGGGACAGAGAACACTGAAGCTTTCTTT.

The chain carries TRBV10-1 and TRBJ1-1; D possibly corresponds to TRBD1 (5 bases). Germline V gene sequence: CDR1 WNHNN, CDR2 SYGVQD (reference sequence). V gave up 6 bases and J gave up 11 bases, with 13 bases separating them. The CDR3 has 11 residues. The CDR3 sequence: CASRSTATAFF. DNA for the CDR3: TGCGCCAGCAGGTCGACAGCAACGGCTTTCTTT.